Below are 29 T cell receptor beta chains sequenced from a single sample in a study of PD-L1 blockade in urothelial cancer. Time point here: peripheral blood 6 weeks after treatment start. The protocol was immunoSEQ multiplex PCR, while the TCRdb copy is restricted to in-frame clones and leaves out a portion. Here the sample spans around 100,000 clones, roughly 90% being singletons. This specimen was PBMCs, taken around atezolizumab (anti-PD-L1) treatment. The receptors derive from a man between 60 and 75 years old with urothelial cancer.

This CDR3 reads CASSPGTSGGYEQYF. CDR3 nucleotide sequence: TGTGCCAGCTCACCAGGGACTAGCGGGGGCTACGAGCAGTACTTC. This chain connects TRBV18 to TRBJ2-7, with 14 positions matching TRBD2. In germline, CDR1 is KGHSH, CDR2 LQKENI. This CDR3 has 15 residues. J was trimmed by 3 bases and V by 2 bases; bases with no gene match: 0.

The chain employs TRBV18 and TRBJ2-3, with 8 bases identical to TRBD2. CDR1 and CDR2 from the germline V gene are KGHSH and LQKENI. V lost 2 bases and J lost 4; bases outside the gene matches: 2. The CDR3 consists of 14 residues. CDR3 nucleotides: TGTGCCAGCTCACCAATCGGGGGGGCAGATACGCAGTATTTT. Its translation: CASSPIGGADTQYF.

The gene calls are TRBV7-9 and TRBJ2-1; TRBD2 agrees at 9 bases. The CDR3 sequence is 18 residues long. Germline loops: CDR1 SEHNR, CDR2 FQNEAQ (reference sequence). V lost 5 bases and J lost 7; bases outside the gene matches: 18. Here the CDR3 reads CASSPSPRAGGPRNEQFF. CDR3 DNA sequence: TGTGCCAGCAGCCCCTCCCCCAGGGCGGGGGGGCCTCGGAATGAGCAGTTCTTC.

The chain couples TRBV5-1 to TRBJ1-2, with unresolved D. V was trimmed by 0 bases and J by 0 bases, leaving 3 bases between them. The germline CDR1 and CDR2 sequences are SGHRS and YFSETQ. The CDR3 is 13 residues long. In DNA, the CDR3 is TGCGCCAGCAGCTTGGCTTCTAACTATGGCTACACCTTC. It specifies CASSLASNYGYTF. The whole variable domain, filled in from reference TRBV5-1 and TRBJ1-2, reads KAGVTQTPRYLIKTRGQQVTLSCSPISGHRSVSWYQQTPGQGLQFLFEYFSETQRNKGNFPGRFSGRQFSNSRSEMNVSTLELGDSALYLCASSLASNYGYTFGSGTRLTVV.

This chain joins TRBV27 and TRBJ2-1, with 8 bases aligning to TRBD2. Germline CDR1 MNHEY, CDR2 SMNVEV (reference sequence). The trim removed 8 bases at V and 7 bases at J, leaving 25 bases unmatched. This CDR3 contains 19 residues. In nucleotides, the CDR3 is TGTGCCAGCCTTGGGTTGGGACTAGAGAGGTCCTCGCTGAAAAATGAGCAGTTCTTC. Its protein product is CASLGLGLERSSLKNEQFF.

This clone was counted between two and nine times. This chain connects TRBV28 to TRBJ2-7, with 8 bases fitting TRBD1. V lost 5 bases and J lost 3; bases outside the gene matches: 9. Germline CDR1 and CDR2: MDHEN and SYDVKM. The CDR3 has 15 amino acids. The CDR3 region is CASSPPGTGLYEQYF. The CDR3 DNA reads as TGTGCCAGCAGTCCCCCCGGGACAGGTCTCTACGAGCAGTACTTC.

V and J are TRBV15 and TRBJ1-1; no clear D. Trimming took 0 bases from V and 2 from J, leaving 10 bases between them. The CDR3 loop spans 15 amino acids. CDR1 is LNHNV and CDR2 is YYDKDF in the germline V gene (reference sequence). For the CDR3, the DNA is TGTGCCACCAGCAGAGATCCTAACCTTAACACTGAAGCTTTCTTT. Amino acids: CATSRDPNLNTEAFF. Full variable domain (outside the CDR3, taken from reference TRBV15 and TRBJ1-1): DAMVIQNPRYQVTQFGKPVTLSCSQTLNHNVMYWYQQKSSQAPKLLFHYYDKDFNNEADTPDNFQSRRPNTSFCFLDIRSPGLGDTAMYLCATSRDPNLNTEAFFGQGTRLTVV.

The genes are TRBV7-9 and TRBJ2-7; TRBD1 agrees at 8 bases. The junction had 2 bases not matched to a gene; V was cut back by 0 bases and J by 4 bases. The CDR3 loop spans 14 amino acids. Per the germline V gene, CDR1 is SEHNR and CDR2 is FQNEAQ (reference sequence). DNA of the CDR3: TGTGCCAGCAGCTTAGCACAGGGGGAATACGAGCAGTACTTC. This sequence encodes CASSLAQGEYEQYF. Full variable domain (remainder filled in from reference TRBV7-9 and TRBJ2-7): DTGVSQNPRHKITKRGQNVTFRCDPISEHNRLYWYRQTLGQGPEFLTYFQNEAQLEKSRLLSDRFSAERPKGSFSTLEIQRTEQGDSAMYLCASSLAQGEYEQYFGPGTRLTVT.

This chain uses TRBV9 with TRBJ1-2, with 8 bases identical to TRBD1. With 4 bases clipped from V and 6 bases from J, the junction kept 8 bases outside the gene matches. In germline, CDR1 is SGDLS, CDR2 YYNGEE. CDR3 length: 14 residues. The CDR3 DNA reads TGTGCCAGCAGCCCAGCCGGACAGGGTAATGGCTACACCTTC. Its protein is CASSPAGQGNGYTF.

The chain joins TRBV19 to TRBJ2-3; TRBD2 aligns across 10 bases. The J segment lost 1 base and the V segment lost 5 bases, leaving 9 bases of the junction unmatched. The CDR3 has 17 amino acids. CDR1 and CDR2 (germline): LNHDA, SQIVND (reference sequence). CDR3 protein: CASSYLELAGGTDTQYF. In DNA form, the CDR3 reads TGTGCCAGTAGTTACTTGGAGCTAGCGGGGGGCACAGATACGCAGTATTTT.

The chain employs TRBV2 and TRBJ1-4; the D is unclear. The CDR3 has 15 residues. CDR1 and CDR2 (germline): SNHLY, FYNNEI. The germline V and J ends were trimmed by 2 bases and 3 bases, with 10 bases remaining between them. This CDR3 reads CASSESGAPNEKLFF. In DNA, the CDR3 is TGTGCCAGCAGTGAATCGGGAGCACCTAATGAAAAACTGTTTTTT. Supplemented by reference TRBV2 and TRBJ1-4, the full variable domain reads EPEVTQTPSHQVTQMGQEVILRCVPISNHLYFYWYRQILGQKVEFLVSFYNNEISEKSEIFDDQFSVERPDGSNFTLKIRSTKLEDSAMYFCASSESGAPNEKLFFGSGTQLSVL.

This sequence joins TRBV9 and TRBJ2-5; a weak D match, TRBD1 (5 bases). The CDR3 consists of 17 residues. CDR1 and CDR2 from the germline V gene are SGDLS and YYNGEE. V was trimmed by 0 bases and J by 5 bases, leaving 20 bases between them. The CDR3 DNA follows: TGTGCCAGCAGCGTAGAAGGGGCAGCCTCCCTGGATGAGACCCAGTACTTC. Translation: CASSVEGAASLDETQYF. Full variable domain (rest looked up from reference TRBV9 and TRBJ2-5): DSGVTQTPKHLITATGQRVTLRCSPRSGDLSVYWYQQSLDQGLQFLIQYYNGEERAKGNILERFSAQQFPDLHSELNLSSLELGDSALYFCASSVEGAASLDETQYFGPGTRLLVL.

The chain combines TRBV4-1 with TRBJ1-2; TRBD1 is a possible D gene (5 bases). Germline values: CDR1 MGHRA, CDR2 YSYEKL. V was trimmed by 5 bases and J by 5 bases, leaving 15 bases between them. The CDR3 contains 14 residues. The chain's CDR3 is CASSVQGGYYGYTF. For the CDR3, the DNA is TGCGCCAGCAGCGTTCAGGGTGGATATTATGGCTACACCTTC.

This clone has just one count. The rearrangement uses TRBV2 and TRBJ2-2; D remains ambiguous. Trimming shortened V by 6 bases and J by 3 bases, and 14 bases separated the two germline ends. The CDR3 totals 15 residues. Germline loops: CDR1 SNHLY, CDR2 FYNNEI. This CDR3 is CASSLKESYTGELFF. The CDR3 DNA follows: TGTGCCAGCAGCCTCAAGGAGTCGTACACCGGGGAGCTGTTTTTT.

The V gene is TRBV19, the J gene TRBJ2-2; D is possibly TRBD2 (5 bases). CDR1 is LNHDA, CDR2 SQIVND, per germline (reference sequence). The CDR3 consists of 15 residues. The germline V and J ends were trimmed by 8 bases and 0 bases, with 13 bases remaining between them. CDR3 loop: CASRSGSSNTGELFF. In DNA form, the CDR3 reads TGTGCCAGTCGGTCGGGGAGTTCGAACACCGGGGAGCTGTTTTTT.

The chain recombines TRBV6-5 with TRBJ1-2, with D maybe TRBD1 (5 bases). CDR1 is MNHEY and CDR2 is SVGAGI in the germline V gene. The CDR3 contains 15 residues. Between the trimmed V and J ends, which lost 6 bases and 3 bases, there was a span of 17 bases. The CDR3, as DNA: TGTGCCAGCAGAAGCCAGGGACGACTAGACTATGGCTACACCTTC. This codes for CASRSQGRLDYGYTF.

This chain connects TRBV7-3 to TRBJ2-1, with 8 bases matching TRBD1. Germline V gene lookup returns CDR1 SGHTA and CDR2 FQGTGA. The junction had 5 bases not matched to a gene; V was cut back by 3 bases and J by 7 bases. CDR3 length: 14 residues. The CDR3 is CASSLTGDVNEQFF. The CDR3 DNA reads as TGTGCCAGCAGCTTGACAGGGGATGTGAATGAGCAGTTCTTC.

The CDR3 here is CASSLKRRDEQFF. Written as DNA, the CDR3 is TGTGCCAGCAGTTTAAAACGGAGGGATGAGCAGTTCTTC. V usage is TRBV27 and J usage is TRBJ2-1; possible D gene TRBD2, 6 bases. V was clipped by 2 bases and J by 8 bases, with 10 bases between them. The CDR3 is 13 residues long. Per the germline V gene, CDR1 is MNHEY and CDR2 is SMNVEV (reference sequence).

CDR3 DNA sequence: TGTGCCAGCAGCCTGCGAGACAGAGCAGGGGGTGAAGCTTTCTTT. Its protein is CASSLRDRAGGEAFF. This sequence joins TRBV13 and TRBJ1-1; 7 bases fit TRBD1. Germline V lookup: CDR1 PRHDT, CDR2 FYEKMQ (reference sequence). Trimming removed 5 bases from V and 7 bases from J; junction bases left unmatched: 13. There are 15 residues in the CDR3.

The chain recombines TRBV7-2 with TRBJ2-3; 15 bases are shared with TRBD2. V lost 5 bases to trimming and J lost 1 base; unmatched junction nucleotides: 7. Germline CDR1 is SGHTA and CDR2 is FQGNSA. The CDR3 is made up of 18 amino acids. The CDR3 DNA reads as TGTGCCAGCAGCGTTCGGACTAGCGGGAGGGGGGGCACAGATACGCAGTATTTT. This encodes CASSVRTSGRGGTDTQYF.

CDR3 DNA: TGTGCCAGCTCACCACCTAGCGGGAGATTGGTGGGAGAGCAGTACTTC. Translated, it gives CASSPPSGRLVGEQYF. The gene calls are TRBV18 and TRBJ2-7; 9 bases are shared with TRBD2. Germline trimming cut 0 bases from V and 7 bases from J; bases unmatched to any gene: 10. Germline CDR1 KGHSH, CDR2 LQKENI. This CDR3 spans 16 amino acids.

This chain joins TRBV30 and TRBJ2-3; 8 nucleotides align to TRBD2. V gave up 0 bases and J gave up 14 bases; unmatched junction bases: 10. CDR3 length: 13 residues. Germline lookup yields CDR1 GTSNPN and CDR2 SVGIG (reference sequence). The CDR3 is CAWSVRAGGVLYF. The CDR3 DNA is TGTGCCTGGAGTGTGCGCGCGGGGGGAGTGCTGTATTTT.

This CDR3 is CATSFDLSYEQYF. As DNA, the CDR3 is TGTGCCACCAGCTTCGATCTATCCTACGAGCAGTACTTC. The chain joins TRBV15 to TRBJ2-7; D ambiguous. There are 13 residues in the CDR3. V shed 5 bases and J shed 1 base, with 9 bases lying between them. Per germline, CDR1 LNHNV and CDR2 YYDKDF (reference sequence).

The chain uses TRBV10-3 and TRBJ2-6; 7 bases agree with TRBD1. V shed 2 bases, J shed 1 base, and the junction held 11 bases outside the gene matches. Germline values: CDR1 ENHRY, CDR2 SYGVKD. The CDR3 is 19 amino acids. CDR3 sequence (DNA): TGTGCCATCAGTGAGATTTGGACAGGTGCTAGTTCTGGGGCCAACGTCCTGACTTTC. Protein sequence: CAISEIWTGASSGANVLTF.

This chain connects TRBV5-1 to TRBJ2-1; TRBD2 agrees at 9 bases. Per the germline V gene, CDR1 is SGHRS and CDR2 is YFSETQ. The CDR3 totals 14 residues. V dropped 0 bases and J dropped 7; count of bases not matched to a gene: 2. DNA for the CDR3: TGCGCCAGCAGCTTGGTCCTAGCGGGGAATGAGCAGTTCTTC. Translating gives CASSLVLAGNEQFF.

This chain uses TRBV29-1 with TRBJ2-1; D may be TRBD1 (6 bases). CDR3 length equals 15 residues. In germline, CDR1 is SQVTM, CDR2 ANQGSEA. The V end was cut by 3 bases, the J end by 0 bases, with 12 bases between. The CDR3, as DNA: TGCAGCGTTGAGGTGCAGGGGAGCTCCTACAATGAGCAGTTCTTC. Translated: CSVEVQGSSYNEQFF.

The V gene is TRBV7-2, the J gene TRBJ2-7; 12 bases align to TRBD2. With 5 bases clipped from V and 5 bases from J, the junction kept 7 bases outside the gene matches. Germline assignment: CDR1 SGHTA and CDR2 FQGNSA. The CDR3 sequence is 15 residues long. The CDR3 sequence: CASSLLAGGPDEQYF. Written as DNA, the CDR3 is TGTGCCAGCAGCCTGCTAGCGGGAGGGCCCGACGAGCAGTACTTC.

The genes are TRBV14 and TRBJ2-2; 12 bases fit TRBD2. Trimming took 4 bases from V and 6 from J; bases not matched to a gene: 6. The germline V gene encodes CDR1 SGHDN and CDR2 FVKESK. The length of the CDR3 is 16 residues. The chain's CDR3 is CASSRLAGGLSGELFF. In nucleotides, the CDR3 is TGTGCCAGCAGCCGGCTAGCGGGGGGGCTATCCGGGGAGCTGTTTTTT.

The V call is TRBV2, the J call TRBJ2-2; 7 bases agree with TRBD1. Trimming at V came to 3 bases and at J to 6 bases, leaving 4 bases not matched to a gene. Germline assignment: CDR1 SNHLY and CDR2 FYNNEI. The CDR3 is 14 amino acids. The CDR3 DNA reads TGTGCCAGCAGTGACTTCAGGGGGTCCGGGGAGCTGTTTTTT. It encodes CASSDFRGSGELFF.